This T cell receptor beta chain was documented in a study of siplizumab effects on memory and regulatory T cells. Germline V gene data show CDR1 as ENHRY and CDR2 as SYGVKD. Trimming pared 0 bases from V and 7 bases from J, leaving 13 bases between. CDR3 size: 16 residues. Produced via immunoSEQ multiplex PCR; TCRdb's table is partial and in-frame only. The data show about 100,000 clones, more than 85% seen once. The origin of this receptor is a human donor in good health. The sample taken for sequencing was CD4+ T cells sorted from blood. This sequence joins TRBV10-3 and TRBJ1-6; D may be TRBD1 (5 bases). As DNA, the CDR3 is TGTGCCATCAGTGAGTCGACCGGGACTGACAATTCACCCCTCCACTTT. This sequence encodes CAISESTGTDNSPLHF.